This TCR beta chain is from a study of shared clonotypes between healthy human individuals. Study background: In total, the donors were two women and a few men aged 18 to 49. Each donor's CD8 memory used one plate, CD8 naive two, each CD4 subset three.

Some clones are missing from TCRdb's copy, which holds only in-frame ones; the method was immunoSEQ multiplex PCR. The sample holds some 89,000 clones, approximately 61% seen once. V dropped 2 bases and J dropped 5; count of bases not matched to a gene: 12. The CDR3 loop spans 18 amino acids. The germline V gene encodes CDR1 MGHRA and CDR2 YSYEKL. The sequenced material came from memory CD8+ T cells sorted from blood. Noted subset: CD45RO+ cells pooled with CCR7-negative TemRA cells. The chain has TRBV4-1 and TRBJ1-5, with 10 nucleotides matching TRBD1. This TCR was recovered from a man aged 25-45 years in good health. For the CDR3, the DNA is TGCGCCAGCAGCCAACGTCTGCCGGGACAGGGGATCGATCAGCCCCAGCATTTT. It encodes CASSQRLPGQGIDQPQHF.